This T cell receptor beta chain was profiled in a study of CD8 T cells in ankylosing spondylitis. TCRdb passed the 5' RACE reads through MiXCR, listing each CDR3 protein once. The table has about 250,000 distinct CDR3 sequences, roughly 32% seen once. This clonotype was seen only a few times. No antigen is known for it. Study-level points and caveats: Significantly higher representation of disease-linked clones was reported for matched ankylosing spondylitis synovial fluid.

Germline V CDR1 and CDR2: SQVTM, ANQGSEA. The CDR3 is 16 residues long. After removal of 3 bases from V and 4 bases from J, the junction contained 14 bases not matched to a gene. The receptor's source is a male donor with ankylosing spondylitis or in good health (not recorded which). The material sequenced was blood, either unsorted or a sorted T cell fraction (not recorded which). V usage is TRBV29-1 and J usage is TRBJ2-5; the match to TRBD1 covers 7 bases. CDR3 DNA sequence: TGCAGCGTTGAGCCCCAGAAAGGGGGCGAAGGAGAGACCCAGTACTTC. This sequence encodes CSVEPQKGGEGETQYF. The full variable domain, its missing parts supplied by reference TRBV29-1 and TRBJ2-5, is SAVISQKPSRDICQRGTSLTIQCQVDSQVTMMFWYRQQPGQSLTLIATANQGSEATYESGFVIDKFPISRPNLTFSTLTVSNMSPEDSSIYLCSVEPQKGGEGETQYFGPGTRLLVL.